The 20 T cell receptor beta chains given below trace back to one sample, sequenced in a study of post-analysis software for immune sequencing data. Study outcomes and limitations: The five TRBV segments detected at higher frequency in patients than in controls included TRBV5-6, TRBV5-1 and TRBV20-1.

Sequencing libraries made from TCR beta cDNA carried unique molecular identifiers. TCRdb analysed the PCR reads with MiXCR anew, one entry per CDR3 protein. The data contain 170,000 or so distinct CDR3 sequences, approximately 30% of them singletons. Their target antigens are unknown. What was sequenced was blood. The receptors derive from a girl under 18 with multiple sclerosis.

A word on this clonotype: A much larger clone lies a single base off, so this may be a read error. The rearrangement joins TRBV27 to TRBJ2-3; D gene uncertain. The CDR3 contains 15 residues. Deletions cut 0 bases from V and 4 bases from J, with 11 bases between. Germline CDR1 and CDR2: MNHEY and SMNVEV (reference sequence). CDR3 amino acids: CASSLSPGLADTQYF. CDR3 coding DNA: TGTGCCAGCAGTTTATCCCCGGGCTTGGCAGATACGCAGTATTTT.

Details on this clonotype: This likely comes from a read error, as the CDR3 has no conserved phenylalanine or tryptophan at its end. The rearrangement uses TRBV5-1 and TRBJ1-4; tentative D call: TRBD1 (5 bases). CDR3 size: 15 residues. Germline loops: CDR1 SGHRS, CDR2 YFSETQ. The germline V and J ends were trimmed by 4 bases and 8 bases, with 18 bases remaining between them. CDR3: CASSPGPGTGEKLFC. CDR3 DNA: TGCGCCAGCAGCCCGGGACCAGGGACGGGGGAAAAACTGTTTTGT.

This clonotype was counted ten times or more. V and J are TRBV27 and TRBJ2-1, with 8 nucleotides matching TRBD2. Looked up from germline, CDR1 is MNHEY and CDR2 is SMNVEV (reference sequence). The junction had 10 bases not matched to a gene; V was cut back by 3 bases and J by 6 bases. The CDR3 has 16 amino acids. The CDR3 nucleotides read TGTGCCAGCAGTTTCTATCCAGCGGGAGTACCCAATGAGCAGTTCTTC. This sequence encodes CASSFYPAGVPNEQFF.

The chain's CDR3 is CASSSRTSGRVETQYF. DNA of the CDR3: TGTGCCAGCAGCTCTCGGACTAGCGGAAGAGTCGAGACCCAGTACTTC. This chain joins TRBV7-7 and TRBJ2-4; 10 bases fit TRBD2. Gene TRBJ2-5 matches the end of the DNA better, so the J call may be wrong. CDR3 size: 16 residues. Germline V gives CDR1 SSHAT, CDR2 FNYEAQ (reference sequence).

V usage is TRBV3-1 and J usage is TRBJ2-5; D is unresolved. Germline CDR1 LGHDT, CDR2 YNNKEL (reference sequence). The CDR3 totals 12 residues. Trimming took off 0 bases at V and 5 bases at J, with 4 bases between the two ends. This chain's CDR3 is CASSQDEETQYF. DNA of the CDR3: TGTGCCAGCAGCCAAGACGAGGAGACCCAGTACTTC.

This rearrangement joins TRBV29-1 to TRBJ1-1; maybe TRBD1 (6 bases). Germline loops: CDR1 SQVTM, CDR2 ANQGSEA. The length of the CDR3 is 15 residues. V dropped 2 bases and J dropped 4 bases, with 17 bases sitting between them. CDR3 in DNA: TGCAGCGTTGAAAGAAAGGGCAGGGGCGGCACTGAAGCTTTCTTT. This gives the protein CSVERKGRGGTEAFF. The full variable domain, in which reference TRBV29-1 and TRBJ1-1 provide the parts outside the CDR3, is SAVISQKPSRDICQRGTSLTIQCQVDSQVTMMFWYRQQPGQSLTLIATANQGSEATYESGFVIDKFPISRPNLTFSTLTVSNMSPEDSSIYLCSVERKGRGGTEAFFGQGTRLTVV.

The V and J genes are TRBV4-1 and TRBJ2-5; maybe TRBD1 (5 bases). The CDR3 sequence is 16 residues long. Trimming took off 4 bases at V and 4 bases at J, with 19 bases between the two ends. The germline V gene has CDR1 MGHRA and CDR2 YSYEKL. CDR3 region: CASSPGFKGYRETQYF. The DNA of the CDR3 is TGCGCCAGCAGCCCCGGGTTTAAGGGGTACCGAGAGACCCAGTACTTC.

This chain uses TRBV28 with TRBJ2-1, with 12 bases lining up with TRBD2. The CDR3 consists of 18 residues. V was clipped by 11 bases and J by 8 bases; unmatched bases: 22. Germline CDR1 reads MDHEN; CDR2 reads SYDVKM. The CDR3 DNA reads TGTGCCGGCAATTCAAGACTAGCGGGAGTTGGGCCACGAGATGAGCAGTTCTTC. Translation: CAGNSRLAGVGPRDEQFF.

With respect to this clonotype: A read error may be the cause here, since a much bigger clone is one base away. The chain recombines TRBV5-6 with TRBJ2-7; the D is unclear. The CDR3 is 12 amino acids. With 4 bases removed from V and 7 bases from J, the gap between germline ends came to 12 bases. Germline V gene data show CDR1 as SGHDT and CDR2 as YYEEEE. CDR3 sequence (DNA): TGTGCCAGCAGCACCTTGAAGAATGAGCAGTACTTC. Protein sequence: CASSTLKNEQYF.

This clonotype was recorded many times. This rearrangement joins TRBV6-5 to TRBJ2-5, with a possible D match to TRBD2 (6 bases). The CDR3 contains 16 residues. V lost 0 bases and J 0 bases, leaving 11 bases between the germline ends. Looked up from germline, CDR1 is MNHEY and CDR2 is SVGAGI. CDR3 protein: CASSYSGLPYQETQYF. The DNA of the CDR3 is TGTGCCAGCAGTTACTCGGGACTGCCGTACCAAGAGACCCAGTACTTC.

The table lists this clonotype with a few counts. This chain joins TRBV7-6 and TRBJ1-1; D may be TRBD1 (5 bases). V gave up 3 bases and J gave up 10 bases, with 24 bases separating them. The CDR3 spans 16 residues. Germline-derived CDR1 and CDR2 are SGHVS and FNYEAQ. The CDR3 spells CASSLMTELGLGGAFF. CDR3 DNA sequence: TGTGCCAGCAGCTTGATGACGGAACTGGGGTTGGGGGGAGCTTTCTTT. Based on the CDR3 plus reference TRBV7-6 and TRBJ1-1, the full variable domain is GAGVSQSPRYKVTKRGQDVALRCDPISGHVSLYWYRQALGQGPEFLTYFNYEAQQDKSGLPNDRFSAERPEGSISTLTIQRTEQRDSAMYRCASSLMTELGLGGAFFGQGTRLTVV.

This clonotype came up many times. The gene calls are TRBV12-3 or TRBV12-4 and TRBJ1-1; 7 bases are a match to TRBD1. The V segment lost 5 bases and the J segment 10 bases; nucleotides outside the gene matches: 19. CDR3 length: 16 amino acids. Written as DNA, the CDR3 is TGTGCCAGCAGTCCCAGACGTGGACAGGCTGGAGGGGTAGCTTTCTTT. The encoded protein is CASSPRRGQAGGVAFF.

Here the CDR3 reads CASSGQMTYEQYF. CDR3 sequence (DNA): TGTGCCAGCAGCGGACAGATGACATACGAGCAGTACTTC. The gene calls are TRBV5-6 and TRBJ2-7; maybe TRBD1 (6 bases). The length of the CDR3 is 13 residues. Trimming shortened V by 4 bases and J by 4 bases, and 12 bases separated the two germline ends. CDR1 and CDR2 (germline): SGHDT, YYEEEE.

Only one count was recorded for this clonotype. The V and J genes are TRBV20-1 and TRBJ2-5, with 9 bases that match TRBD1. Germline V lookup: CDR1 DFQATT, CDR2 SNEGSKA (reference sequence). The CDR3 consists of 10 residues. This chain's CDR3 is CSGQGETQYF. CDR3 coding DNA: TGCAGCGGACAGGGGGAGACCCAGTACTTC.

The V call is TRBV5-1, the J call TRBJ1-6; D perhaps matches TRBD1 (5 bases). The V end was cut by 1 base, the J end by 8 bases, with 10 bases between. Germline CDR1 reads SGHRS; CDR2 reads YFSETQ. This CDR3 contains 14 residues. The CDR3 loop is CASSLTGVYSPLHF. CDR3 nucleotides: TGCGCCAGCAGCTTGACGGGGGTGTATTCACCCCTCCACTTT.

This clonotype occurred many times. The V and J genes are TRBV15 and TRBJ2-7, with 10 bases identical to TRBD2. The J segment lost 4 bases and the V segment lost 1 base, leaving 10 bases of the junction unmatched. The V gene's germline CDR1 is LNHNV and CDR2 YYDKDF (reference sequence). The CDR3 has 17 amino acids. In DNA, the CDR3 is TGTGCCACCAGCAGAGGTTCTATGGTAGCGGGAGGTTACGAGCAGTACTTC. Protein product: CATSRGSMVAGGYEQYF.

DNA for the CDR3: TGTGCCAGCAGTCCAACGACAGCCGGCTACACCTTC. Protein sequence: CASSPTTAGYTF. The chain employs TRBV6-1 and TRBJ1-2; D possibly corresponds to TRBD1 (5 bases). CDR3 length: 12 amino acids. Germline-derived CDR1 and CDR2 are MNHNS and SASEGT. The V and J ends lost 5 bases and 8 bases respectively, with 12 bases between them.

The chain couples TRBV20-1 to TRBJ2-2, with D perhaps matching TRBD2 (5 bases). Germline V lookup: CDR1 DFQATT, CDR2 SNEGSKA (reference sequence). V lost 5 bases and J lost 6, with 16 bases in between. This CDR3 has 14 amino acids. CDR3 sequence: CSAGRSTGAGELFF. The CDR3 region has the DNA TGCAGTGCTGGCCGATCGACCGGGGCCGGGGAGCTGTTTTTT.

With regard to this clonotype: A read error may be the cause here, since a much bigger clone is one base away. This chain joins TRBV4-1 and TRBJ2-4; 7 positions agree with TRBD1. Germline CDR1 reads MGHRA; CDR2 reads YSYEKL. J was trimmed by 13 bases and V by 0 bases; bases with no gene match: 18. CDR3 size: 17 residues. The CDR3 sequence: CASSQDSGQGEEDGQYF. The CDR3 coding sequence is TGCGCCAGCAGCCAAGATTCCGGCCAGGGGGAAGAGGACGGGCAGTACTTC.

This clonotype has only a few counts. V and J are TRBV5-1 and TRBJ2-1, with a possible D match to TRBD2 (6 bases). Trimming cost V 4 bases and J 0 bases, with 14 bases left between them. Germline CDR1 reads SGHRS; CDR2 reads YFSETQ. CDR3 size: 16 residues. The CDR3 DNA sequence: TGCGCCAGCAGCCCACCCTTAGCGGTCTCCTACAATGAGCAGTTCTTC. It codes for CASSPPLAVSYNEQFF.